One T cell receptor beta chain is described in this entry. The target antigen is unknown. This entry comes from a study of cytomegalovirus exposure and HLA in healthy donors. Across the whole study: Tens of millions of unique TCRs from HLA-typed donors were held in an early release of data.

Losses at the gene ends were 2 bases for V and 1 base for J; bases not matched to a gene: 9. Germline V lookup: CDR1 ENHRY, CDR2 SYGVKD. The CDR3 covers 17 residues. It was with 60 Vbeta and 13 Jbeta primers that the PCR ran. The table came from immunoSEQ multiplex PCR; TCRdb's copy has only in-frame clones and leaves some out. The data hold 80,000 to 130,000 clones, with roughly four fifths observed a single time. Study-wide results and limits: Associated with cytomegalovirus, according to the listing, were 164 TCR beta chains. Reported performance of the classifier showed diagnosis of cytomegalovirus status with high specificity and sensitivity. Most TCR sequences were uncommon, yet certain public TCRs appeared in many donors.

Input material: PBMCs. This TCR derives from a male donor in good health and CMV-seropositive. The chain has TRBV10-3 and TRBJ1-1; 8 bases map to TRBD1. CDR3 in amino acids: CAISERAQGARNTEAFF. The CDR3 region has the DNA TGTGCCATCAGTGAGAGGGCGCAGGGGGCAAGGAACACTGAAGCTTTCTTT.